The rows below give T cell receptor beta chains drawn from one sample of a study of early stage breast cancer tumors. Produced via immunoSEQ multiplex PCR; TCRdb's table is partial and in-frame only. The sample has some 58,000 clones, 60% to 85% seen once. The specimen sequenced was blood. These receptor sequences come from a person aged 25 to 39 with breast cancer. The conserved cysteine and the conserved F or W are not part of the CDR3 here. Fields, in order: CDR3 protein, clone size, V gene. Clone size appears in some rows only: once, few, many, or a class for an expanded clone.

ASSQIQTQPYNSPLH | NA | TRBV4-2
ASSLAAGTYTGELF | NA | TRBV11-2
ASSLQGYNEQF | NA | TRBV7-2
ASKVVGHGEAGQF | NA | TRBV2
ASSFSGDQTGELF | once | TRBV7-2
ASSTPSPTNEKLF | NA | TRBV19
ASSIYPDRNLYGYT | NA | TRBV19
ASSPSGVFGANVLT | NA | TRBV7-9
ASSPAGLATNEKLF | NA | TRBV18
ASSVGRGNPYNSPLH | NA | TRBV9
ASSGWGTNEKLF | NA | TRBV25-1
ASSSKREVSYNEQF | NA | TRBV7-8
ASSLLAVTYNEQF | NA | TRBV6-6
SVVWLPNTEAF | NA | TRBV29-1
AWVGPGQAVEKLF | NA | TRBV30
ASSLVQGAPGYT | NA | TRBV5-1
ASTVGGAGSEKLF | NA | TRBV19
ASRTQVEETQY | once | TRBV25-1
ASSVLGTGRPQH | NA | TRBV2
ASSRGTGANYGYT | NA | TRBV6-5
ASSLGLGQEFYEQY | NA | TRBV5-1
ASSRTANTEAF | NA | TRBV7-9
ASSLLRDDQPQH | few | TRBV18
AISPGQGNQPQH | NA | TRBV10-3
ASSDSWDREEKLF | NA | TRBV6-4
SDLNRDYNEQF | NA | TRBV29-1
ASSPPSPITLSTDTQY | NA | TRBV7-6
ASSSPDRPSGNTIY | NA | TRBV6-6
ASSYEREQY | NA | TRBV6-5
ASSLSSQGEQY | NA | TRBV7-3
ASSQPQGFSGNTIY | NA | TRBV4-1
ASSLGTNNYGYT | NA | TRBV11-2
ASSFHSSGTRSYEQY | NA | TRBV7-9
ASSSEGRQETQY | NA | TRBV5-1
ATSRGGTGNYGYT | NA | TRBV15
ASSGSGFGELF | NA | TRBV9
ASSPRLAGYNEQF | NA | TRBV14
ASSPSSGSNQPQH | NA | TRBV7-9
ASSPTTGANTEAF | NA | TRBV18
ASSPLRNPNTEAF | NA | TRBV27